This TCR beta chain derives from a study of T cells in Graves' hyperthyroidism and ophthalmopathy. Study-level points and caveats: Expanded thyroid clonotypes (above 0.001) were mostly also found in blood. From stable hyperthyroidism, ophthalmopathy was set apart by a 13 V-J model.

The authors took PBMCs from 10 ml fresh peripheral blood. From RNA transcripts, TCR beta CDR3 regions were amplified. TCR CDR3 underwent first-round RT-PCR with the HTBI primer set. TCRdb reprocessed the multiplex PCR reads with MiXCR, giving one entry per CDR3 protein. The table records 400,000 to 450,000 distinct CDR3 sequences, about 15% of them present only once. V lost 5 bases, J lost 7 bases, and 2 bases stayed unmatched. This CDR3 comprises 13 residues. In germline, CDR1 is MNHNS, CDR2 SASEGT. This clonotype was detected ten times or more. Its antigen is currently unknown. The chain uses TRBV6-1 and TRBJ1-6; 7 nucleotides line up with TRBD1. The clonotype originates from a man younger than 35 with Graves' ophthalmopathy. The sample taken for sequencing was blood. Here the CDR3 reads CASSRTGNSPLHF. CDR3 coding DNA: TGTGCCAGCAGTAGGACAGGAAATTCACCCCTCCACTTT.